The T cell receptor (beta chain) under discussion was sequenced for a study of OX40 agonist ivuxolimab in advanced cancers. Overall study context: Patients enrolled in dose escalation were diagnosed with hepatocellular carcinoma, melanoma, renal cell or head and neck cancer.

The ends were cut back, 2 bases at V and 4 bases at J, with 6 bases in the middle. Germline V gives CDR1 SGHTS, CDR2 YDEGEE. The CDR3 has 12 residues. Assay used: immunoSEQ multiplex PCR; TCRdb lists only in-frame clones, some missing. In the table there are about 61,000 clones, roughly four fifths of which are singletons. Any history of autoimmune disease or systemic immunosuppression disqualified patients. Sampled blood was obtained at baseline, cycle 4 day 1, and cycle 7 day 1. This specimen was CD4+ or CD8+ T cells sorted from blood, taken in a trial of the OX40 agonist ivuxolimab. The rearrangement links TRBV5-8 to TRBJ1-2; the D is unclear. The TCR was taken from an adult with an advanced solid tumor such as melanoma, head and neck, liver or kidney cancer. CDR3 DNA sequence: TGTGCCAGCAGCTTTGGTGCCTATGGCTACACCTTC. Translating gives CASSFGAYGYTF.